The rows below give T cell receptor beta chains drawn from one sample of a study of blood T cell repertoires in COVID-19. The assay was immunoSEQ multiplex PCR, and TCRdb's table has in-frame clones only and misses some. The sample has about 140,000 clones; approximately 80% are singletons. Specimen: PBMCs or T cells enriched from blood (not recorded which). The receptors originated from a man aged 65 to 79 who had been exposed to COVID-19. The conserved cysteine and the conserved F or W are not part of the CDR3 here. Fields, in order: V gene, J gene, CDR3 protein.

>TRBV11-1|TRBJ2-7
ASSEPRVGEQY
>TRBV5-1|TRBJ1-5
ASSPGQNSNQPQH
>TRBV3-1/TRBV3-2|TRBJ1-5
ASSQGDRGGQPQH
>TRBV4-3|TRBJ2-1
ASSLRQGGNEQF
>TRBV10-2|TRBJ2-7
ASSEHRGSYEQY
>TRBV30|TRBJ1-2
AWSRRGNYGYT
>TRBV19|TRBJ1-5
ASGLAANQPQH
>TRBV19|TRBJ1-1
ASSIDLWKGGFTEAF
>TRBV10-3|TRBJ2-3
AISEGRDTQY
>TRBV28|TRBJ1-1
ASSSAGLNTEAF
>TRBV5-1|TRBJ1-2
ASSRGQGATGYT
>TRBV28|TRBJ1-2
ASSRSPGQGTGGGYT
>TRBV12-5|TRBJ1-2
ASGFLSSSYGYT
>TRBV3-1/TRBV3-2|TRBJ1-2
ASSYGGQGYT
>TRBV28|TRBJ1-5
ASSLRAGRIRDQPQH
>TRBV18|TRBJ1-2
ASSPPGTGPYGYT
>TRBV19|TRBJ2-5
ASRGQQETQY
>TRBV5-6|TRBJ2-7
ASSLYSGTPGYEQY
>TRBV3-1/TRBV3-2|TRBJ1-1
ASSRKTGKVLTEAF
>TRBV28|TRBJ1-2
ASIRTGGNYGYT